The present entry profiles one T cell receptor (beta chain) with its context. This specimen comes from a study of blood T cell repertoires in COVID-19. Study details: Whether acute or convalescent, the COVID-19 samples came from the United States, Italy and Spain. Sources were T cells, B-cell-depleted T cells, or PBMCs; the material itself was cDNA or gDNA.

Original processing methods: Amplified reference gene primers provided the basis for estimating nucleated cell counts. Produced via immunoSEQ multiplex PCR; TCRdb's table is partial and in-frame only. The D gene and trimming were derived from the DNA, and the V and J assignments and clone size from that table. The sample shows some 190,000 clones, about 88% of them seen only once. CDR1 and CDR2 (germline): MNHEY, SVGAGI. The CDR3 covers 16 residues. Trimming removed 4 bases at V and 0 bases at J, with 14 bases between. The V gene is TRBV6-5, the J gene TRBJ2-3; D is ambiguous. The source material was peripheral blood. The TCR comes from a man aged 18 to 30 with active or convalescent COVID-19. The CDR3 spells CASSFSPSTSTDTQYF. DNA for the CDR3: TGTGCCAGCAGTTTTTCACCCTCAACTAGCACAGATACGCAGTATTTT.